The present TCR beta chain was sequenced within a study of OX40 agonist ivuxolimab in advanced cancers. Sequenced by immunoSEQ multiplex PCR; TCRdb stores in-frame clones only, minus some. The data contain about 52,000 clones, 88% of them singletons. V lost 4 bases, J lost 4 bases, and 12 bases stayed unmatched. Looked up from germline, CDR1 is MGHRA and CDR2 is YSYEKL. This CDR3 comprises 16 residues. Source: CD4+ or CD8+ T cells sorted from blood, taken in a trial of the OX40 agonist ivuxolimab. V gene TRBV4-1 combines with J gene TRBJ1-1; TRBD1 agrees at 7 bases. This clonotype was sampled from an adult with an advanced solid tumor such as melanoma, head and neck, liver or kidney cancer. The CDR3 reads CASSLYFRSGGTEAFF. The CDR3 DNA sequence: TGCGCCAGCAGCCTATACTTTAGGTCAGGGGGCACTGAAGCTTTCTTT.